This entry lists 10 T cell receptor beta chains sequenced from one sample in a study of lymphopenia after photon versus proton radiotherapy. The repertoire was sequenced with immunoSEQ multiplex PCR; TCRdb's copy has only in-frame clones and lacks some. Of about 34,000 clones in the sample, approximately 87% were seen once. This specimen was peripheral blood, taken from a patient treated with proton-based radiotherapy. All receptors come from a woman between 65 and 79 years old with pancreatic cancer.

The chain is built from TRBV6-1 and TRBJ1-2, with D unclear. The CDR3 length is 13 residues. Germline V gives CDR1 MNHNS, CDR2 SASEGT. Trimming shortened V by 2 bases and J by 2 bases, and 6 bases separated the two germline ends. CDR3 nucleotides: TGTGCCAGCAGTGAAACAACCAACTATGGCTACACCTTC. Protein sequence: CASSETTNYGYTF.

Only a few counts were recorded for this clone. The rearrangement joins TRBV19 to TRBJ2-1; D perhaps matches TRBD2 (5 bases). The CDR3 is made up of 15 amino acids. The V gene lost 7 bases and the J gene lost 8 bases, with 21 bases spanning the gap. The germline V gene encodes CDR1 LNHDA and CDR2 SQIVND (reference sequence). The CDR3 spells CASTRRAESLDEQFF. For the CDR3, the DNA is TGTGCCAGTACTCGGCGGGCGGAATCACTCGATGAGCAGTTCTTC.

The chain combines TRBV6-5 with TRBJ2-2; no clear D gene. Germline CDR1 is MNHEY and CDR2 is SVGAGI. V shed 7 bases and J shed 5 bases, with 11 bases lying between them. This CDR3 has 13 residues. The CDR3: CASTDDVTGELFF. For the CDR3, the DNA is TGTGCCAGCACCGACGACGTTACCGGGGAGCTGTTTTTT.

The chain couples TRBV15 to TRBJ1-3; D unresolved. Germline V lookup: CDR1 LNHNV, CDR2 YYDKDF (reference sequence). The CDR3 sequence is 15 residues long. Trimming stripped 0 bases from V and 4 bases from J, with 10 bases between. The CDR3 sequence: CATSRDWQRGNTIYF. Written as DNA, the CDR3 is TGTGCCACCAGCAGAGATTGGCAGAGGGGAAACACCATATATTTT.

J is TRBJ2-1 and V is TRBV15; TRBD1 is a possible D gene (6 bases). The V end lost 5 bases, the J end lost 12 bases, and 26 bases lay between the germline ends. The CDR3 covers 16 residues. Germline CDR1 reads LNHNV; CDR2 reads YYDKDF (reference sequence). The CDR3 reads CATSVTTGPHPFGQFF. The CDR3 nucleotides are TGTGCCACCAGCGTAACTACAGGGCCCCACCCGTTTGGGCAGTTCTTC.

The genes are TRBV4-3 and TRBJ2-7; D possibly corresponds to TRBD1 (5 bases). CDR3 length: 14 residues. V lost 0 bases and J 5 bases, leaving 11 bases between the germline ends. Germline loops: CDR1 LGHNA, CDR2 YSLEER. Written as DNA, the CDR3 is TGCGCCAGCAGCCAAGAATCAAGGGGCAACGAGCAGTACTTC. It translates to CASSQESRGNEQYF.

This chain connects TRBV6-5 to TRBJ2-1; unclear D gene. Germline CDR1 is MNHEY and CDR2 is SVGAGI. CDR3 length: 13 residues. The V gene lost 1 base and the J gene lost 8 bases, with 9 bases spanning the gap. CDR3 nucleotide sequence: TGTGCCAGCAGTTACTTGTTGTGGTATGAGCAGTTCTTC. Translated: CASSYLLWYEQFF.

The CDR3 bases are TGTGCCAGCGGCGGGACATCCAAACCCTCACCCGAGCAGTACTTC. Protein product: CASGGTSKPSPEQYF. The genes are TRBV28 and TRBJ2-7; the D call may be TRBD1 or TRBD2 (6 bases each). The CDR3 is 15 residues long. Germline CDR1 reads MDHEN; CDR2 reads SYDVKM. Between the trimmed V and J ends, which lost 8 bases and 6 bases, there was a span of 23 bases. Full variable domain (rest looked up from reference TRBV28 and TRBJ2-7): DVKVTQSSRYLVKRTGEKVFLECVQDMDHENMFWYRQDPGLGLRLIYFSYDVKMKEKGDIPEGYSVSREKKERFSLILESASTNQTSMYLCASGGTSKPSPEQYFGPGTRLTVT.

CDR3 residues: CASSLTGTSGRETQYF. The CDR3 region has the DNA TGTGCCAGCAGCCTCACCGGGACTAGCGGGAGAGAGACCCAGTACTTC. The chain combines TRBV7-2 with TRBJ2-5; 14 nucleotides align to TRBD2. The germline V gene encodes CDR1 SGHTA and CDR2 FQGNSA. The CDR3 runs to 16 residues. J lost 4 bases, V lost 5 bases, and 6 bases had no gene match.

V is TRBV28 and J is TRBJ1-4; perhaps TRBD1 as D (6 bases). The V end lost 2 bases, the J end lost 5 bases, and 12 bases lay between the germline ends. Germline V gene sequence: CDR1 MDHEN, CDR2 SYDVKM. CDR3 length: 15 residues. CDR3 sequence reads: CASSLGSQGNEKLFF. CDR3 bases: TGTGCCAGCAGTTTAGGTTCCCAGGGGAATGAAAAACTGTTTTTT.